This T cell receptor beta chain was identified during a study of CD8 T cells in Susac syndrome. Study information: More than 5 sequenced Susac syndrome patients had clinically active disease, while fewer than ten were in remission. There were Susac syndrome patients who were therapy-naive at blood draw, others on corticosteroids, and others on intravenous immunoglobulin alone. Study observations and caveats: CD4+ T cell repertoires in Susac syndrome lacked clonal expansion.

Germline lookup yields CDR1 SGHRS and CDR2 YFSETQ. The CDR3 length is 13 residues. V was cut by 3 bases and J by 4 bases, with 7 bases left in between. Random hexamers primed reverse transcription of about 0.45 to 1 ug RNA. Amplification of TCR beta CDR3 by immunoSEQ multiplex PCR spanned 54 Vbeta and 13 Jbeta. A single record per CDR3 protein comes from TCRdb applying MiXCR to the immunoSEQ multiplex PCR reads. The data show around 180,000 distinct CDR3 sequences, roughly 92% seen once. As concerns this clonotype: Its specificity is not known.

The rearrangement uses TRBV5-1 and TRBJ1-4; D is unclear. The TCR was taken from a human donor with Susac syndrome. The sample consisted of CD4+ T cells from PBMCs. CDR3 protein: CASSSQSNEKLFF. DNA of the CDR3: TGCGCCAGCAGCTCGCAGAGTAATGAAAAACTGTTTTTT.